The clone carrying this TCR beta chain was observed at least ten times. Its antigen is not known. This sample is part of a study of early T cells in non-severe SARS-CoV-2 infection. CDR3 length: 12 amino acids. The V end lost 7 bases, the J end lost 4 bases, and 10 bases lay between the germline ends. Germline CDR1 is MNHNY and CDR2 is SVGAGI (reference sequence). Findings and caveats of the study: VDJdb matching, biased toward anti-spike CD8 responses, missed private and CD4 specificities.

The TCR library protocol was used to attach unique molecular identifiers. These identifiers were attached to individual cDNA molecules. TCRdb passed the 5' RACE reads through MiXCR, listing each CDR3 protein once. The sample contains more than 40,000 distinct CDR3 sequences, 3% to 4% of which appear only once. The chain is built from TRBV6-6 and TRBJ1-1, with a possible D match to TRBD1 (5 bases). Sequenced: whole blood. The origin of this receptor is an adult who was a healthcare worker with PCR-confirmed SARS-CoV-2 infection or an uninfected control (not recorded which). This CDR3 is CASNRGGTEAFF. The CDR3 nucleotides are TGTGCCAGCAATAGGGGCGGCACTGAAGCTTTCTTT.